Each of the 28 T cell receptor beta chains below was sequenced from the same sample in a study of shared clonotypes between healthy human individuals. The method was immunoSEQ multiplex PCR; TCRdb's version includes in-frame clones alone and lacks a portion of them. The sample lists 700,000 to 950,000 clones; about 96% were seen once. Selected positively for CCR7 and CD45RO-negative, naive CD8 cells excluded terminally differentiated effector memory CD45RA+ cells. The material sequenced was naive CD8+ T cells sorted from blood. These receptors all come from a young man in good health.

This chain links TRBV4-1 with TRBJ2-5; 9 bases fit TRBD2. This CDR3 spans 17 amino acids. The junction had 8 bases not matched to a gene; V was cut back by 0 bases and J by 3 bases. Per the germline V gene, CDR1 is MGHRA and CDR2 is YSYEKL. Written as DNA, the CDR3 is TGCGCCAGCAGCCAAGAGTGGCTAGCGGGATTCGAAGAGACCCAGTACTTC. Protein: CASSQEWLAGFEETQYF.

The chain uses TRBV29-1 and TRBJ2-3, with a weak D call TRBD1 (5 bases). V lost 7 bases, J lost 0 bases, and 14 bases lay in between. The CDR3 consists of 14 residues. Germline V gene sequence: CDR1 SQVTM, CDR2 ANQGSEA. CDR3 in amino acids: CSALQASSTDTQYF. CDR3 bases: TGCAGCGCCCTACAGGCCTCTAGCACAGATACGCAGTATTTT.

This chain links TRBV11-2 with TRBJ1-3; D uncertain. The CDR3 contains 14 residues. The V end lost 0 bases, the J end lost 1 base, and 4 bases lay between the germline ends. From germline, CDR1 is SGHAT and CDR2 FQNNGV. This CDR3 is CASSLETSGNTIYF. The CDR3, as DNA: TGTGCCAGCAGCTTAGAGACTTCTGGAAACACCATATATTTT.

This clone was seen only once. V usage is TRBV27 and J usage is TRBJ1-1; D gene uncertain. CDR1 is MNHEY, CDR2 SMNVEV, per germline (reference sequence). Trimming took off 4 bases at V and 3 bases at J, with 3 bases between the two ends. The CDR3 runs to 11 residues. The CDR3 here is CASSSDTEAFF. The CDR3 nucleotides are TGTGCCAGCAGTTCCGACACTGAAGCTTTCTTT.

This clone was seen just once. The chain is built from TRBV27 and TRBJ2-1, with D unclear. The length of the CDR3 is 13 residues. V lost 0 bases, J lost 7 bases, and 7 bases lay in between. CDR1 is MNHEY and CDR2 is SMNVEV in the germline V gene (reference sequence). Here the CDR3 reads CASSLSSKNEQFF. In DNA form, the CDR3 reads TGTGCCAGCAGTTTATCGTCGAAAAATGAGCAGTTCTTC.

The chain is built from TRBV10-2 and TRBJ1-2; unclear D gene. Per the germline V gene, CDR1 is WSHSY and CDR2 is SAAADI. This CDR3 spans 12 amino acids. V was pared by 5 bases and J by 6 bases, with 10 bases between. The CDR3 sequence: CASSMGTDGYTF. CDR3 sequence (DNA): TGCGCCAGCAGTATGGGTACGGATGGCTACACCTTC.

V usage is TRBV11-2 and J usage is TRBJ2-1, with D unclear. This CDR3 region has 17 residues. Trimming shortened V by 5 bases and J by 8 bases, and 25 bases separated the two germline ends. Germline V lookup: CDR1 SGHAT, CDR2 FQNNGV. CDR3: CASSLVGWDGLLDEQFF. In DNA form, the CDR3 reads TGTGCCAGCAGCCTAGTGGGTTGGGATGGGCTGCTAGATGAGCAGTTCTTC.

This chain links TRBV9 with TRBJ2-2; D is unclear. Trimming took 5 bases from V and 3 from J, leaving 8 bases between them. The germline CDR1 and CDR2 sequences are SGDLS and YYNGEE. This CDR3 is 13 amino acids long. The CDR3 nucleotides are TGTGCCAGCAGATATGGGGACACCGGGGAGCTGTTTTTT. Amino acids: CASRYGDTGELFF.

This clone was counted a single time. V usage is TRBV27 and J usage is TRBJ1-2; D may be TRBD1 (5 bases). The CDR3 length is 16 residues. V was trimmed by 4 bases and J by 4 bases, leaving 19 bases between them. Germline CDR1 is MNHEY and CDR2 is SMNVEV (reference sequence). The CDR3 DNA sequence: TGTGCCAGCAGTTCCCTCCTTGGGACCGACTCCTATGGCTACACCTTC. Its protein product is CASSSLLGTDSYGYTF.

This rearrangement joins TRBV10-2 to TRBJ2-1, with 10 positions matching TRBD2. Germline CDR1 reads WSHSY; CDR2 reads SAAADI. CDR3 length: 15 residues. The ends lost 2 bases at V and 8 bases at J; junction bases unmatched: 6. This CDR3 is CASSERVAGGDEQFF. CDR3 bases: TGCGCCAGCAGTGAGAGGGTAGCGGGAGGTGATGAGCAGTTCTTC.

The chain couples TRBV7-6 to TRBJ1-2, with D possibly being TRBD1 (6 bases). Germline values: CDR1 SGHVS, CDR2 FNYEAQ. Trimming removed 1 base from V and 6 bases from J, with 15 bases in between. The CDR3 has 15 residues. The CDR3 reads CASSLEMAGAHGYTF. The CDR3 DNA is TGTGCCAGCAGCTTAGAAATGGCAGGGGCCCATGGCTACACCTTC.

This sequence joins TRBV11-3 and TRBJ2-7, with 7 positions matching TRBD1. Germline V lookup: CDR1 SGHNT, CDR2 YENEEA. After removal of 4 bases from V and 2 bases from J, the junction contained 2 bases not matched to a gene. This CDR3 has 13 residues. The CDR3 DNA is TGTGCCAGCAGCTCAGGGGGTACCTACGAGCAGTACTTC. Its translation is CASSSGGTYEQYF.

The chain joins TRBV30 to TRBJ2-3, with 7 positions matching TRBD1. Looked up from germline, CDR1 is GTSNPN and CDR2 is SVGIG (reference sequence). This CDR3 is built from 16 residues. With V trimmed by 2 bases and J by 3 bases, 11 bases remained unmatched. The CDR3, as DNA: TGTGCCTGGAGTAAGGAAACAGGGGCCTGGACAGATACGCAGTATTTT. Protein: CAWSKETGAWTDTQYF. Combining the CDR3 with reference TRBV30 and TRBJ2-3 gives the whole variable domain SQTIHQWPATLVQPVGSPLSLECTVEGTSNPNLYWYRQAAGRGLQLLFYSVGIGQISSEVPQNLSASRPQDRQFILSSKKLLLSDSGFYLCAWSKETGAWTDTQYFGPGTRLTVL.

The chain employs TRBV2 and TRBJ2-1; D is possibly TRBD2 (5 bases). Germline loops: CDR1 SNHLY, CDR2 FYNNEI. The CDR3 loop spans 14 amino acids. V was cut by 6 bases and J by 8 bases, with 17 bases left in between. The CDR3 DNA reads TGTGCCAGCAGAGAGGGTAGTAGAGGTGATGAGCAGTTCTTC. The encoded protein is CASREGSRGDEQFF. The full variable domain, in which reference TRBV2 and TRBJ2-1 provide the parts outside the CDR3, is EPEVTQTPSHQVTQMGQEVILRCVPISNHLYFYWYRQILGQKVEFLVSFYNNEISEKSEIFDDQFSVERPDGSNFTLKIRSTKLEDSAMYFCASREGSRGDEQFFGPGTRLTVL.

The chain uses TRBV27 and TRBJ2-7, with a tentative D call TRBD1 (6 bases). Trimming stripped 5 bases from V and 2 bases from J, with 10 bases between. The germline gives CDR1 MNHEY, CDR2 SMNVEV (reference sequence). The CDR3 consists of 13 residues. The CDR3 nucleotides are TGTGCCAGCAGTAGGACAGTGACCTACGAGCAGTACTTC. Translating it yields CASSRTVTYEQYF.

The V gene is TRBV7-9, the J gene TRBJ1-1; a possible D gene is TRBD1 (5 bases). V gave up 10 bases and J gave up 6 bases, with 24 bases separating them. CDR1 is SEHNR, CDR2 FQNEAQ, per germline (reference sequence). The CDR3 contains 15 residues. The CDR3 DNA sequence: TGTGCCAACGATATAGTACAGGTAGCGAATCCTGAAGCTTTCTTT. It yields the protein CANDIVQVANPEAFF.

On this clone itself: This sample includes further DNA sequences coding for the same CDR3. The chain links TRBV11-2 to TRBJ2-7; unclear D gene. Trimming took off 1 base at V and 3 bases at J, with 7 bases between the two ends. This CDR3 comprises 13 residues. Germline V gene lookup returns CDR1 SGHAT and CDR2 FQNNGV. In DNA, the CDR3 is TGTGCCAGCAGCTTAGGGCGGATCTACGAGCAGTACTTC. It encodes CASSLGRIYEQYF.

Here the CDR3 DNA reads TGTGCCAGCAGCTTTGGGGTTTCGAACACCGGGGAGCTGTTTTTT. Protein sequence: CASSFGVSNTGELFF. The rearrangement joins TRBV7-9 to TRBJ2-2; D call uncertain. In germline, CDR1 is SEHNR, CDR2 FQNEAQ (reference sequence). Between the trimmed V and J ends, which lost 3 bases and 0 bases, there was a span of 8 bases. The CDR3 spans 15 residues.

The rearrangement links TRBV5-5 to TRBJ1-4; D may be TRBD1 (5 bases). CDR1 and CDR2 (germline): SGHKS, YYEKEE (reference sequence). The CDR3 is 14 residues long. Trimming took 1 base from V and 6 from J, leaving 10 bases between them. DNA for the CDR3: TGTGCCAGCAGCTTGTGGGGGGACCATGAAAAACTGTTTTTT. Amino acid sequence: CASSLWGDHEKLFF.

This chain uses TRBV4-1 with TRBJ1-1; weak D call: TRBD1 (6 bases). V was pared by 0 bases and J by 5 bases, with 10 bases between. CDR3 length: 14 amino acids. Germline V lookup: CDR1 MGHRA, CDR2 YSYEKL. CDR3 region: CASSQEAGVTEAFF. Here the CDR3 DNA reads TGCGCCAGCAGCCAAGAGGCAGGGGTAACTGAAGCTTTCTTT.

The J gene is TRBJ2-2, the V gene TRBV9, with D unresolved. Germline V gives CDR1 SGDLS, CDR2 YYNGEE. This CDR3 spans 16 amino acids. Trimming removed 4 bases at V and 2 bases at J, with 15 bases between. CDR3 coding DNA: TGTGCCAGCAGCATTGGTAGTGGGATTAACACCGGGGAGCTGTTTTTT. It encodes CASSIGSGINTGELFF.

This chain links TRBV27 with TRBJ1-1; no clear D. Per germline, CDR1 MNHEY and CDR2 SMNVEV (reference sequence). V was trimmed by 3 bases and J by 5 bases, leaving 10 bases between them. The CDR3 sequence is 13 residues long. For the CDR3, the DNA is TGTGCCAGCAGTTTGGGCAGTGGGACTGAAGCTTTCTTT. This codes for CASSLGSGTEAFF.

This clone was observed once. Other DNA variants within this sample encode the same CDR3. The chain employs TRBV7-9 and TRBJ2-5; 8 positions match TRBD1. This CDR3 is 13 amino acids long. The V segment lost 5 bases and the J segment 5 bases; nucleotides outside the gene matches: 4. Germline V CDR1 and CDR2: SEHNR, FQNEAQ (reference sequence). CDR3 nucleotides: TGTGCCAGCAGCCCCGGACAGGGCGAGACCCAGTACTTC. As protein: CASSPGQGETQYF.

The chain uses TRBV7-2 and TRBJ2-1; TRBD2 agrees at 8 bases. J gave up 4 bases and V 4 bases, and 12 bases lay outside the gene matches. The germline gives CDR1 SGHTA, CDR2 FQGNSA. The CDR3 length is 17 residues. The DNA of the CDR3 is TGTGCCAGCAGCTGGGGCCCGGGACTAGATCAGTACAATGAGCAGTTCTTC. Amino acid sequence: CASSWGPGLDQYNEQFF.

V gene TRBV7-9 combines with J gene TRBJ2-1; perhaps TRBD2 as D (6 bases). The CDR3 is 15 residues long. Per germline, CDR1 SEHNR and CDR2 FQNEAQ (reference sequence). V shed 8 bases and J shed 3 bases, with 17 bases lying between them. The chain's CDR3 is CASSSGGFLYNEQFF. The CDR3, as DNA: TGTGCCAGCTCCTCTGGGGGGTTTCTCTACAATGAGCAGTTCTTC.

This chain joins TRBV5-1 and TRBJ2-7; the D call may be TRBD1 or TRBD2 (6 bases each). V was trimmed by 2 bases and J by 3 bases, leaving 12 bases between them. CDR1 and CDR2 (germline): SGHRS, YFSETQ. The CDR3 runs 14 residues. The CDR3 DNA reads TGCGCCAGCAGCTTCTACGGGGGCGACTACGAGCAGTACTTC. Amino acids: CASSFYGGDYEQYF. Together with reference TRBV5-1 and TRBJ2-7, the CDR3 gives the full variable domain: KAGVTQTPRYLIKTRGQQVTLSCSPISGHRSVSWYQQTPGQGLQFLFEYFSETQRNKGNFPGRFSGRQFSNSRSEMNVSTLELGDSALYLCASSFYGGDYEQYFGPGTRLTVT.

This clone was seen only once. The CDR3 reads CASSHLTGDSSGANVLTF. CDR3 DNA: TGCGCCAGCAGCCACTTGACAGGGGATAGCTCTGGGGCCAACGTCCTGACTTTC. The gene calls are TRBV4-1 and TRBJ2-6; TRBD1 agrees at 8 bases. Germline V gene data show CDR1 as MGHRA and CDR2 as YSYEKL. The CDR3 extends over 18 amino acids. V lost 3 bases and J lost 0; bases outside the gene matches: 7.

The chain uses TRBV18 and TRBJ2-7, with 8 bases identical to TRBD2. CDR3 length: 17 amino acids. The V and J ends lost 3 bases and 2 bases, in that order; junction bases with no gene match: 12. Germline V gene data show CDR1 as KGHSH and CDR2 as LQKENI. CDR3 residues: CASSPTPGGYQAYEQYF. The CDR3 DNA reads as TGTGCCAGCTCACCCACGCCGGGGGGGTACCAGGCCTACGAGCAGTACTTC.